This TCR beta chain was sequenced in a study of early T cells in non-severe SARS-CoV-2 infection. Overall study context: Bulk RNA from unsorted whole blood was sequenced; chains were unpaired.

As part of library construction, unique molecular identifiers were attached to individual cDNA molecules. One entry per CDR3 protein results from TCRdb running MiXCR on the 5' RACE reads. The sample comprises over 7,500 distinct CDR3 sequences, about 4.8% of which are singletons, and roughly 10% rests with the top ten. Notes on the study in general: Lookups in VDJdb leaned toward anti-spike CD8 responses and missed private and CD4 specificities.

V was cut by 5 bases and J by 5 bases, with 20 bases left in between. The CDR3 contains 16 residues. The germline gives CDR1 SEHNR, CDR2 FQNEAQ (reference sequence). This clonotype was found a few times. Its specificity is unknown. This sequence was found in an adult who was a healthcare worker with PCR-confirmed SARS-CoV-2 infection or an uninfected control (not recorded which). The rearrangement uses TRBV7-9 and TRBJ2-3; D could derive from TRBD1 or TRBD2 (6 bases each). Sample: whole blood. Written as DNA, the CDR3 is TGTGCCAGCAGCCCTCCAGATGGGGGGCAGGTAGATACGCAGTATTTT. Amino acid sequence: CASSPPDGGQVDTQYF.